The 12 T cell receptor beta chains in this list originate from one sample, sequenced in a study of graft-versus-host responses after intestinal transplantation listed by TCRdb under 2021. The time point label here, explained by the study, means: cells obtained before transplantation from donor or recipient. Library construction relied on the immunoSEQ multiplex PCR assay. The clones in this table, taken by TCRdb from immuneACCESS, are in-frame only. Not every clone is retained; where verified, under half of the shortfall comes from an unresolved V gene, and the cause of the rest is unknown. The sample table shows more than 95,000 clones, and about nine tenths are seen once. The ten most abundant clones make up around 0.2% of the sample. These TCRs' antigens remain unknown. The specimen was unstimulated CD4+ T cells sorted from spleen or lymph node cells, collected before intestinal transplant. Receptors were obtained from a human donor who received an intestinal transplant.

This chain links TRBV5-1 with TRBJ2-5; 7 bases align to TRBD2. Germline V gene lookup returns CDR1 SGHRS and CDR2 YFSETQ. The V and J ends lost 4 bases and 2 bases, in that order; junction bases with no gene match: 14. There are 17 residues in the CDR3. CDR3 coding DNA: TGCGCCAGCAGCCGTCCCCGGGACTATCAGCGGCAAGAGACCCAGTACTTC. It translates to CASSRPRDYQRQETQYF.

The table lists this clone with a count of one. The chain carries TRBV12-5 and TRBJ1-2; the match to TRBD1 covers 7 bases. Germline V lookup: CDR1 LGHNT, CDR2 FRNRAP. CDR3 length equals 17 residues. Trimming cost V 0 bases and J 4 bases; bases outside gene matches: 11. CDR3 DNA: TGTGCTAGTGGTTTGGTACAAGGGGGCCCTGGCCGCTATGGCTACACCTTC. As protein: CASGLVQGGPGRYGYTF.

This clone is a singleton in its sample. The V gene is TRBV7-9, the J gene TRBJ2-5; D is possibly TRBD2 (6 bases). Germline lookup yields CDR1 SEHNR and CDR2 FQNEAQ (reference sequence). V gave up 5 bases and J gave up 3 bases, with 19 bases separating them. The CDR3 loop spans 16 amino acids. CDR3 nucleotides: TGTGCCAGCAGCCGGACTGGGGGGAGAGTAGAAGAGACCCAGTACTTC. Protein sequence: CASSRTGGRVEETQYF. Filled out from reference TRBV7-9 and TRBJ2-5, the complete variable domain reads DTGVSQNPRHKITKRGQNVTFRCDPISEHNRLYWYRQTLGQGPEFLTYFQNEAQLEKSRLLSDRFSAERPKGSFSTLEIQRTEQGDSAMYLCASSRTGGRVEETQYFGPGTRLLVL.

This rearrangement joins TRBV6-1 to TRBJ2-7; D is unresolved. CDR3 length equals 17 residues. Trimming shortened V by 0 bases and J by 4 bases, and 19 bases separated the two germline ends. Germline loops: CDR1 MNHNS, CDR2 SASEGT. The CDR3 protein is CASSEASAAIRLYEQYF. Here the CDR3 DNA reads TGTGCCAGCAGTGAAGCTTCGGCGGCGATTCGACTTTACGAGCAGTACTTC.

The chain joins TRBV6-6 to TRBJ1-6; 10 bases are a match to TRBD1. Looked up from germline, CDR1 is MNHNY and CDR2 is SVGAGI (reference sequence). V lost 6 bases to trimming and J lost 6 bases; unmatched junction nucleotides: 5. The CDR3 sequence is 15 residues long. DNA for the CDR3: TGTGCCAGCAGAACCGGGACAGGGGTTAATTCACCCCTCCACTTT. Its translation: CASRTGTGVNSPLHF.

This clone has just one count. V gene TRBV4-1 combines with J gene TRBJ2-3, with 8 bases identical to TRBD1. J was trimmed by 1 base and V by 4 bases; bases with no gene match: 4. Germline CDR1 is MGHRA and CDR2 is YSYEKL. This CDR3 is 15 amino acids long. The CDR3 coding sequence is TGCGCCAGCAGCCCTCCGGGACAGGGCACAGATACGCAGTATTTT. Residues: CASSPPGQGTDTQYF.

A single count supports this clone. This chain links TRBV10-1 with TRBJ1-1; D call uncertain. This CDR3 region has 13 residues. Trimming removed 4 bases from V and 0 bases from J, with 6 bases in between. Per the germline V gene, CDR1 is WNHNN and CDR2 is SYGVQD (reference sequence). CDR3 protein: CASSGGLNTEAFF. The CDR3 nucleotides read TGCGCCAGCAGTGGCGGGTTGAACACTGAAGCTTTCTTT.

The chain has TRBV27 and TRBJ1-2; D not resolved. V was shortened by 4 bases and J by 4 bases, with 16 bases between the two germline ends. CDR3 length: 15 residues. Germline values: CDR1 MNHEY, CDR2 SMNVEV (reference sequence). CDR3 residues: CASSSLTGFGYGYTF. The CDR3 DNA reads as TGTGCCAGCAGTTCCCTGACGGGATTCGGCTATGGCTACACCTTC.

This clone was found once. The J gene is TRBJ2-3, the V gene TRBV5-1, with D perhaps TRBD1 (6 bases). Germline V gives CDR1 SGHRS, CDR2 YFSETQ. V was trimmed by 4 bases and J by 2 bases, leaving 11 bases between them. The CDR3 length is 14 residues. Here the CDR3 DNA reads TGCGCCAGCAGCACGACAGGTTTCACAGATACGCAGTATTTT. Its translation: CASSTTGFTDTQYF.

The CDR3 protein is CSVAPTISMNTEAFF. DNA of the CDR3: TGCAGCGTTGCCCCGACGATTAGCATGAACACTGAAGCTTTCTTT. V gene TRBV29-1 combines with J gene TRBJ1-1, with unresolved D. The germline V and J ends were trimmed by 4 bases and 0 bases, with 15 bases remaining between them. The CDR3 is 15 residues long. Germline V gene data show CDR1 as SQVTM and CDR2 as ANQGSEA.

DNA of the CDR3: TGTGCCAGCAGCGCTCTAGGGGGGGGGCTAGCGGGAGATGAGCAGTTCTTC. This sequence encodes CASSALGGGLAGDEQFF. This sequence joins TRBV9 and TRBJ2-1; 10 bases fit TRBD2. CDR1 SGDLS and CDR2 YYNGEE come from the germline V gene. V shed 3 bases, J shed 8 bases, and the junction held 14 bases outside the gene matches. There are 17 residues in the CDR3.

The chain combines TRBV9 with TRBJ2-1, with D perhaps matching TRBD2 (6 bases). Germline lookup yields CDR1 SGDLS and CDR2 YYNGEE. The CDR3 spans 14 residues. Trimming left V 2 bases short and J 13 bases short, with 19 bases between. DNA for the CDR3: TGTGCCAGCAGCGTGGACTCGCGGGGAAGAGAACAGTTCTTC. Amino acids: CASSVDSRGREQFF.